This entry concerns a single T cell receptor beta chain. Its antigen is as yet unknown. This CDR3 has 15 amino acids. The germline gives CDR1 MNHNY, CDR2 SVGAGI (reference sequence). The sample originates from a study of CXCR3-negative and CXCR3-positive naive CD8 T cells. Libraries were UMI-labeled 5' RACE TRB cDNA. TCRdb re-called the 5' RACE reads and gives one entry per CDR3 protein, without DNA. This sample lists 65,000 to 90,000 distinct CDR3 sequences; its ten largest clones have about 0.62%. Whole-study results and caveats: CXCR3-expressing naive cells carried TRB CDR3s more hydrophobic than those of CXCR3-negative naive cells.

V gene TRBV6-6 combines with J gene TRBJ1-2; TCRdb proposes TRBD1, but this gene call is untestable without DNA. The sequenced material came from naive CXCR3+ CD8+ T cells from blood. As to subset: CD45RO-CCR7+CD27+CD95- naive CD8+ T cells expressing CXCR3 (TNR3+). The origin of this receptor is a human donor in good health. Some clones in this sample may be carry-over from other donors' samples. Here the CDR3 reads CASSTTTGGVYGYTF.